This is a list of T cell receptor beta chains from one sample in a study of T cell repertoires in cytomegalovirus infection. TCRdb used MiXCR to reprocess the reads, holding one entry per CDR3 protein. The repertoire consists of about 460,000 distinct CDR3 sequences, with about 11% occurring once and the leading ten covering roughly 10%. The sample consisted of PBMCs. These receptor sequences come from a human donor in good health (CMV status not recorded). Some clones in this sample may be carry-over from other donors' samples. Both conserved end residues are trimmed from each CDR3. Each record gives: V gene, CDR3 length, CDR3 protein.

TRBV6-2/TRBV6-3 | 10 | ASRRQGWEQY
TRBV19 | 10 | ASRARGSPLH
TRBV6-5 | 13 | ASSLGTSGPYEQY
TRBV10-3 | 13 | AISETDRGGTEAF
TRBV6-5 | 11 | ASRGRYTGELF
TRBV12-3/TRBV12-4 | 11 | ASSLNWGDTQY
TRBV5-4 | 12 | ASSFGGKTYEQF
TRBV18 | 13 | ASSPSSGSGETQY
TRBV7-9 | 12 | ASSSGQGREKLF
TRBV4-2 | 9 | ASSQALAYT
TRBV5-1 | 14 | ASSLVYRGQGNGYT
TRBV6-1 | 13 | AIKRGTTVYGEQF
TRBV7-6 | 13 | ASSLPRDSSYEQY
TRBV7-2 | 12 | ASSPQGGPYEQY
TRBV29-1 | 11 | SAQESSGNTIY
TRBV7-2 | 15 | ASSLPPLPQGGSGYT
TRBV7-3 | 10 | ASSLTENEQF
TRBV20-1 | 15 | SARDAADVRRDTEAF
TRBV7-3 | 15 | ASNDPGTSGVGNEQF
TRBV7-6 | 13 | ASSLGRRETNEQF
TRBV19 | 16 | ASTLDRGGLIENTEAF
TRBV6-1 | 12 | ASSEGTGHYGYT
TRBV20-1 | 10 | SARGGESEAF